The rows below give T cell receptor beta chains drawn from one sample of a study of CD8 T cells in ankylosing spondylitis. TCRdb analysed the 5' RACE reads with MiXCR anew, one entry per CDR3 protein. Here the sample spans more than 200,000 distinct CDR3 sequences, approximately 24% being singletons. Sample: blood, either unsorted or a sorted T cell fraction (not recorded which). The receptors stem from a male donor with ankylosing spondylitis or in good health (not recorded which). The CDR3 runs from the conserved cysteine through the conserved F or W. The D gene is left open where the match is weak. Clone size, where shown, is once, few, many, or a class for clones that have expanded.

d_call	v_call	j_call	clone_size	cdr3_nt	cdr3_aa
.	TRBV29-1	TRBJ1-2	few	TGCAGCGTCCTCGCGGTGGGGGCGGGTATCTATGGCTACACCTTC	CSVLAVGAGIYGYTF
.	TRBV10-3	TRBJ2-3	many	TGTGCCATCAGCCGGGACATCGCTAGCACAGATACGCAGTATTTT	CAISRDIASTDTQYF
TRBD2	TRBV20-1	TRBJ2-7	.	TGCAGTGCAATGGCGGGGGGAACCTACTACGAGCAGTACTTC	CSAMAGGTYYEQYF
TRBD1	TRBV20-1	TRBJ2-5	.	TGCAGTGCTCCGGACAGGGGGTCAGAGACCCAGTACTTC	CSAPDRGSETQYF
TRBD2	TRBV29-1	TRBJ2-7	many	TGCAGCGTTGAAACCCTAACTAGCGGGGCCTACGAGCAGTACTTC	CSVETLTSGAYEQYF
.	TRBV6-1	TRBJ2-7	.	TGTGCCAGCAGAGGAGTTGGGGGTGGTGAGCAGTACTTC	CASRGVGGGEQYF
TRBD1	TRBV2	TRBJ2-3	few	TGTGCCAGCAGACCGACAGGGACCCCAGATACGCAGTATTTT	CASRPTGTPDTQYF
.	TRBV20-1	TRBJ2-2	many	TGCAGTGCTAGATTGAGGGGCACCGGGGAGCTGTTTTTT	CSARLRGTGELFF
.	TRBV12-3/TRBV12-4	TRBJ2-7	.	TGTGCCAGCAGCTCAAGCATTTTCTCCTACGAGCAGTACTTC	CASSSSIFSYEQYF
.	TRBV7-9	TRBJ2-1	few	TGTGCCAGCAACCTTATGGGAGATGAGCAGTTCTTC	CASNLMGDEQFF
.	TRBV6-5	TRBJ1-3	many	TGTGCCAGCAGTTTAGGGGAAACTGGAAACACCATATATTTT	CASSLGETGNTIYF
.	TRBV14	TRBJ2-1	many	TGTGCCAGCAGCCAAGAGTTAGGGCTCGGGTACAATGAGCAGTTCTTC	CASSQELGLGYNEQFF
.	TRBV7-6	TRBJ2-5	.	TGTGCCAGCAGCTTATTGGGCAGCGCGACCCAGGAGACCCAGTACTTC	CASSLLGSATQETQYF
.	TRBV20-1	TRBJ1-1	few	TGCAGTGCTAGAGATATAAGGGGCACTGAAGCTTTCTTT	CSARDIRGTEAFF
TRBD1	TRBV20-1	TRBJ2-7	many	TGCAGTGCTCACGGACAGGGGGGAATATCCTACGAGCAGTACTTC	CSAHGQGGISYEQYF
.	TRBV29-1	TRBJ1-1	many	TGCAGCGTTGAGCAGGTTCCCACTGAAGCTTTCTTT	CSVEQVPTEAFF
TRBD1	TRBV12-3/TRBV12-4	TRBJ2-5	.	TGTGCCAGCAGTTTAGGGACAGGGGGCGGAGAGACCCAGTACTTC	CASSLGTGGGETQYF
.	TRBV20-1	TRBJ2-5	.	TGCAGTGCTAAGCCGGGCGCCACGAGCCAAGAGACCCAGTACTTC	CSAKPGATSQETQYF
.	TRBV3-1	TRBJ1-5	few	TGTGCCAGCGCTCGGGACTCACTCGGGCAGCCCCAGCATTTT	CASARDSLGQPQHF
.	TRBV20-1	TRBJ1-1	.	TGCAGTGCACCGGATGGTCGGAACACTGAAGCTTTCTTT	CSAPDGRNTEAFF
.	TRBV5-6	TRBJ2-5	.	TGTGCCAGCAGCTTTGTCATGCAGGCCGGAGAGACCCAGTACTTC	CASSFVMQAGETQYF
.	TRBV20-1	TRBJ2-7	many	TGCAGTGCTAGAGCAGTTGCCTACGAGCAGTACTTC	CSARAVAYEQYF
TRBD1	TRBV19	TRBJ2-1	.	TGTGCCAGCCGGGACAGGGGGAACAATGAGCAGTTCTTC	CASRDRGNNEQFF
.	TRBV20-1	TRBJ2-1	few	TGCAGTGCTAGACCCGGAGGGCTCTACAATGAGCAGTTCTTC	CSARPGGLYNEQFF
TRBD2	TRBV7-2	TRBJ2-1	.	TGTGCCAGCAGTTCTAGCGGGGGGAGCTCCTACAATGAGCAGTTCTTC	CASSSSGGSSYNEQFF
.	TRBV7-8	TRBJ2-1	few	TGTGCCAGCAGTCGAGGGGGGCAGGGGAACTTCTACAATGAGCAGTTCTTC	CASSRGGQGNFYNEQFF
.	TRBV20-1	TRBJ1-2	many	TGCAGTCCCGCCGAGGGACTTAACTATGGCTACACCTTC	CSPAEGLNYGYTF
TRBD1	TRBV2	TRBJ1-2	many	TGTGCCAGCAGTGGTCCAGGGGGCACCTATGGCTACACCTTC	CASSGPGGTYGYTF
TRBD1	TRBV29-1	TRBJ2-5	many	TGCAGCGTTGGGGACAGGGTCGAGACCCAGTACTTC	CSVGDRVETQYF
.	TRBV20-1	TRBJ2-1	many	TGCAGTGCCCCAGGAGGGGGAGGCTCCTACAATGAGCAGTTCTTC	CSAPGGGGSYNEQFF
.	TRBV20-1	TRBJ2-7	medium-sized	TGCAGTGCTAGTTACACAGGGACCTACGAGCAGTACTTC	CSASYTGTYEQYF
TRBD1	TRBV6-1	TRBJ1-6	few	TGTGCCAGCAGTGCCCTTACAGGGGGCGGATCACCCCTCCACTTT	CASSALTGGGSPLHF
.	TRBV11-2	TRBJ2-7	few	TGTGCCAGCAGCTTAGTTGGTCAAGACTTTTCCGAGCAGTACTTC	CASSLVGQDFSEQYF
.	TRBV20-1	TRBJ2-7	many	TGCAGTGCTAGAGGTCGGCGGTACGAGCAGTACTTC	CSARGRRYEQYF
.	TRBV20-1	TRBJ1-1	.	TGCAGTGCTAGAGAAACAGGGCGGGGGAGAGCTTTCTTT	CSARETGRGRAFF
TRBD2	TRBV10-3	TRBJ2-3	many	TGTGCCATCAGTGATGCTAGCGGGTCCGCAGATACGCAGTATTTT	CAISDASGSADTQYF
.	TRBV2	TRBJ2-7	.	TGTGCCAGCATGCGGGGACTTGACTACGAGCAGTACTTC	CASMRGLDYEQYF
.	TRBV12-3/TRBV12-4	TRBJ2-5	many	TGTGCCAGCACCCGGGGGGCGTGGGAGACCCAGTACTTC	CASTRGAWETQYF
TRBD2	TRBV20-1	TRBJ2-7	many	TGCAGTGCTAGAGAATTGGGACTAGCGGCATACGAGCAGTACTTC	CSARELGLAAYEQYF
.	TRBV20-1	TRBJ2-7	many	TGCAGTGCTAGTTCATTCTCCTACGAGCAGTACTTC	CSASSFSYEQYF
TRBD2	TRBV6-1	TRBJ2-3	.	TGTGCCAGCCGGCGGGGGGCCACAGATACGCAGTATTTT	CASRRGATDTQYF
.	TRBV12-3/TRBV12-4	TRBJ2-1	.	TGTGCCAGCAGTTGGGGTCCTCGCGGGTCTGAGCAGTTCTTC	CASSWGPRGSEQFF
.	TRBV10-2	TRBJ2-5	many	TGCGCCAGCAGTGAGCCGAACGGCCAACCTGAGGGAGAGACCCAGTACTTC	CASSEPNGQPEGETQYF
.	TRBV9	TRBJ2-1	.	TGTGCCAGCAGCACAGGATCCTACAATGAGCAGTTCTTC	CASSTGSYNEQFF
TRBD2	TRBV10-1	TRBJ2-3	few	TGCGCCAGCAAAGCGGGGGGAACAGATACGCAGTATTTT	CASKAGGTDTQYF